Below, one T cell receptor beta chain is given with its context. Its antigen remains unknown. The data stem from a study of vaccination effects on CD4 cells after COVID-19. Study background: Post-vaccine draws lagged the second dose by a median of 72 days.

The germline V and J ends were trimmed by 0 bases and 9 bases, with 5 bases remaining between them. The CDR3 is made up of 11 amino acids. Germline V gene lookup returns CDR1 MNHEY and CDR2 SVGAGI. Method: immunoSEQ multiplex PCR; TCRdb's copy keeps in-frame clones and lacks some. Of about 14,000 clones in the sample, 78% were seen once. Within the ViraFEST assay, antigen-specific CD4+ T cells underwent expansion with viral peptide pools prior to sequencing. Subsequent to a culture period of under twelve days, CD4+ T cells were isolated. The person had a PCR-confirmed SARS-CoV-2 infection during March to December 2020. Participants each got two BNT162b2 or mRNA-1273 vaccine doses.

This rearrangement joins TRBV6-5 to TRBJ2-5; D is undetermined. The clonotype originates from a human donor who had a prior SARS-CoV-2 infection. The sequencing used CD4+ T cells from PBMCs cultured with HCoV-NL63 spike peptides, collected after COVID-19 vaccination. CDR3 DNA: TGTGCCAGCAGTTACTCGATGGCCCAGTACTTC. The encoded protein is CASSYSMAQYF.